This TCR beta chain was sequenced in a study of shared clonotypes between healthy human individuals. Study observations and caveats: Estimated clonotype richness was generally higher in naive than memory subsets. Incompleteness in sorted-subset sequencing, despite large depth, was shown by rarefaction.

This clone was picked up one time. Antigen unknown. Germline-derived CDR1 and CDR2 are SGHAT and FQNNGV. The CDR3 contains 14 residues. V was trimmed by 5 bases and J by 9 bases, leaving 17 bases between them. Participating donors were healthy, HIV-negative adults free of recent acute infections or vaccinations. Here immunoSEQ multiplex PCR was the method, and the copy in TCRdb shows in-frame clones only, minus some. In the table there are about 980,000 clones, around three quarters of which are singletons. The specimen was memory CD4+ T cells sorted from blood. Subset in this sample: CD45RA-negative fraction. The TCR sequence derives from a young man in good health. The chain recombines TRBV11-2 with TRBJ1-5; perhaps TRBD1 as D (6 bases). The DNA of the CDR3 is TGTGCCAGCAGCGCCCGACAGGACAAAACGCCCCAGCATTTT. Its protein product is CASSARQDKTPQHF.